This entry is about one T cell receptor beta chain. What it recognizes is unknown. This entry comes from a study of shared clonotypes between healthy human individuals. Study-wide points: Estimated richness values were generally larger in naive subsets than in memory subsets. Blood was the sole source, and tissue repertoires probably differ. Roughly 5% of naive CD4 clonotypes were common to a handful of donors. Among non-shared clonotypes, generation probabilities were lower than among those shared by all four donors.

Germline CDR1 reads LNHDA; CDR2 reads SQIVND (reference sequence). With V trimmed by 3 bases and J by 3 bases, 11 bases remained unmatched. The CDR3 has 17 amino acids. The data were produced by immunoSEQ multiplex PCR, yet TCRdb's version contains in-frame clones alone and is incomplete. The sample lists some 500,000 clones, 95% to 97% occurring once. The V and J genes are TRBV19 and TRBJ1-3, with TRBD1 matching 7 bases. The sequence was obtained from a woman aged 30 to 39 in good health. Material for sequencing was naive CD4+ T cells sorted from blood. Noted subset: CD45RA+ positively selected. The CDR3 spells CASSMDRRPGLGNTIYF. The CDR3 nucleotides are TGTGCCAGTAGTATGGACAGGCGACCTGGGCTTGGAAACACCATATATTTT.